The 10 T cell receptor beta chains listed next were all sequenced from one sample in a study of blood T cell repertoires in COVID-19. The protocol was immunoSEQ multiplex PCR, while the TCRdb copy is restricted to in-frame clones and leaves out a portion. The sample yields 150,000 to 200,000 clones, around nine tenths seen once. The source material was peripheral blood. Every receptor here comes from a man aged 18 to 35 with active or convalescent COVID-19.

This chain links TRBV18 with TRBJ2-5, with D possibly matching TRBD1 (6 bases). V lost 0 bases and J lost 3, with 11 bases in between. The germline CDR1 and CDR2 sequences are KGHSH and LQKENI. This CDR3 has 15 amino acids. This CDR3 is CASSPPGHRKETQYF. The CDR3 nucleotides are TGTGCCAGCTCACCACCGGGACATCGGAAAGAGACCCAGTACTTC.

V and J are TRBV28 and TRBJ1-1; D is possibly TRBD1 (6 bases). In germline, CDR1 is MDHEN, CDR2 SYDVKM. The CDR3 is 14 amino acids. V lost 5 bases, J lost 4 bases, and 14 bases lay in between. Here the CDR3 DNA reads TGTGCCAGCAGTCCCGCAGGGGCCGCCACTGAAGCTTTCTTT. Translated, it gives CASSPAGAATEAFF.

The chain uses TRBV27 and TRBJ2-1, with 9 positions matching TRBD1. The CDR3 is 19 residues long. Germline-derived CDR1 and CDR2 are MNHEY and SMNVEV (reference sequence). The V segment lost 4 bases and the J segment 4 bases; nucleotides outside the gene matches: 17. DNA of the CDR3: TGTGCCAGCAGTTACACATACCCGTTCATCGGGACAGGGTACAATGAGCAGTTCTTC. Amino acids: CASSYTYPFIGTGYNEQFF.

This chain connects TRBV9 to TRBJ2-3; D perhaps matches TRBD1 (5 bases). Germline CDR1 SGDLS, CDR2 YYNGEE. This CDR3 comprises 16 residues. The germline V and J ends were trimmed by 0 bases and 1 base, with 12 bases remaining between them. CDR3 in amino acids: CASSVGAGKGTDTQYF. CDR3 DNA sequence: TGTGCCAGCAGCGTAGGGGCAGGGAAGGGCACAGATACGCAGTATTTT.

V and J are TRBV10-3 and TRBJ1-1; D gene ambiguous. The germline V gene has CDR1 ENHRY and CDR2 SYGVKD. The CDR3 contains 13 residues. Trimming pared 3 bases from V and 11 bases from J, leaving 16 bases between. Here the CDR3 reads CAISERMEGGAFF. As DNA, the CDR3 is TGTGCCATCAGTGAAAGGATGGAGGGTGGTGCTTTCTTT.

The chain recombines TRBV5-1 with TRBJ2-5, with D unresolved. V was pared by 1 base and J by 2 bases, with 12 bases between. The CDR3 is 15 amino acids. From germline, CDR1 is SGHRS and CDR2 YFSETQ. CDR3 region: CASSLKILGQETQYF. The CDR3 region has the DNA TGCGCCAGCAGCTTGAAGATCCTCGGGCAAGAGACCCAGTACTTC.

The V and J genes are TRBV7-9 and TRBJ2-3, with a weak D call TRBD1 (5 bases). Deletions cut 5 bases from V and 1 base from J, with 10 bases between. This CDR3 comprises 14 residues. Germline-derived CDR1 and CDR2 are SEHNR and FQNEAQ (reference sequence). CDR3 in amino acids: CASSPWGGTDTQYF. The DNA for the CDR3 is TGTGCCAGCAGCCCCTGGGGCGGCACAGATACGCAGTATTTT.

In this sample, this clone turned up a few times. The chain carries TRBV20-1 and TRBJ2-7; D gene uncertain. The CDR3 covers 10 residues. Trimming removed 6 bases at V and 6 bases at J, with 9 bases between. The germline V gene has CDR1 DFQATT and CDR2 SNEGSKA (reference sequence). The CDR3 sequence is CSALLGEQYV. In DNA, the CDR3 is TGCAGTGCACTTCTCGGCGAGCAGTACGTC.

CDR3 coding DNA: TGCGCCAGCAGTGAGTCGGGCAGTCCGGGGCAGCCCCAGCATTTT. This encodes CASSESGSPGQPQHF. The chain combines TRBV10-1 with TRBJ1-5; D remains unclear. V lost 0 bases and J lost 7, with 13 bases in between. The germline V gene has CDR1 WNHNN and CDR2 SYGVQD (reference sequence). This CDR3 is 15 amino acids long.

The J gene is TRBJ1-1, the V gene TRBV6-2 or TRBV6-3; D is perhaps TRBD1 (5 bases). Germline V gene sequence: CDR1 MNHEY, CDR2 SVGEGT. Between the trimmed V and J ends, which lost 6 bases and 4 bases, there was a span of 21 bases. There are 16 residues in the CDR3. CDR3 sequence (DNA): TGTGCCAGCAGCCACCCCCCGGGGGAGGGTAGCACTGAAGCTTTCTTT. Amino acids: CASSHPPGEGSTEAFF.